This T cell receptor beta chain was sequenced during a study of T cell responses to AZD1222 COVID-19 vaccine. The wider study: Pooled in the analysis were second doses at about 4 or about 12 weeks. Findings of the study overall: Among spike-specific TCRs, nearly half reportedly target unmutated variant regions. Repertoire sampling happened only post peak T cell response. The span of vaccine-associated CD4 TCRs extended across spike, with dominance at 160-218 and 743-854.

Assay used: immunoSEQ multiplex PCR; TCRdb lists only in-frame clones, some missing. The table includes over 100,000 clones, about 94% detected once. Note on this clone: No antigen is known for it.

The CDR3 runs 16 residues. V gave up 7 bases and J gave up 3 bases; unmatched junction bases: 12. Germline-derived CDR1 and CDR2 are SGHAT and FQNNGV. This receptor was taken from an adult in good health. Sequenced here: peripheral blood, sampled on day 0 of AZD1222 vaccination. The chain combines TRBV11-2 with TRBJ1-3; 7 bases align to TRBD1. The CDR3 reads CASKKGRQGVGNTIYF. The CDR3 bases are TGTGCCAGCAAGAAGGGTCGGCAGGGGGTTGGAAACACCATATATTTT.